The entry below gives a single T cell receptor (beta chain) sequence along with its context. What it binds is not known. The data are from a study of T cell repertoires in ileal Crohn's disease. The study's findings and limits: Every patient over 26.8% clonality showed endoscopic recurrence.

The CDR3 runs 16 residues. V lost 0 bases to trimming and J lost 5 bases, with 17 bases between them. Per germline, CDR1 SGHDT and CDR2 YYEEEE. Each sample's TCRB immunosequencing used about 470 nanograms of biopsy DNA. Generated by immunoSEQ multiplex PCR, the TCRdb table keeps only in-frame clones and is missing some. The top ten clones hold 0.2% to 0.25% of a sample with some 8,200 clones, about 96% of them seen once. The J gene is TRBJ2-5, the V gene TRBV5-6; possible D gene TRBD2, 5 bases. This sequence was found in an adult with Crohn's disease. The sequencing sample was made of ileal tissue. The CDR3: CASSLVARPSRETQYF. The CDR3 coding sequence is TGTGCCAGCAGCTTGGTAGCGCGGCCCAGTAGGGAGACCCAGTACTTC.